These 27 T cell receptor beta chains were all obtained from the same sample, sequenced in a study of OX40 agonist ivuxolimab in advanced cancers. Method: immunoSEQ multiplex PCR; TCRdb's copy keeps in-frame clones and lacks some. The sample holds some 21,000 clones; about 76% are singletons and the top ten take 15% to 20%. The starting material was CD4+ or CD8+ T cells sorted from blood, obtained in a trial of the OX40 agonist ivuxolimab. These receptors were taken from an adult with an advanced solid tumor such as melanoma, head and neck, liver or kidney cancer.

The V call is TRBV7-6, the J call TRBJ1-5, with a tentative D call TRBD1 (6 bases). The germline V and J ends were trimmed by 5 bases and 1 base, with 6 bases remaining between them. The CDR3 consists of 13 residues. CDR1 is SGHVS and CDR2 is FNYEAQ in the germline V gene. The CDR3 bases are TGTGCCAGCAGCACAGGGAGCAATCAGCCCCAGCATTTT. Residues: CASSTGSNQPQHF. Supplemented by reference TRBV7-6 and TRBJ1-5, the full variable domain reads GAGVSQSPRYKVTKRGQDVALRCDPISGHVSLYWYRQALGQGPEFLTYFNYEAQQDKSGLPNDRFSAERPEGSISTLTIQRTEQRDSAMYRCASSTGSNQPQHFGDGTRLSIL.

This chain uses TRBV9 with TRBJ2-3; possibly TRBD2 for D (8 bases). The CDR3 loop spans 17 amino acids. Looked up from germline, CDR1 is SGDLS and CDR2 is YYNGEE. With 0 bases removed from V and 0 bases from J, the gap between germline ends came to 14 bases. CDR3 nucleotide sequence: TGTGCCAGCAGCGTAGAAGGGGGCGGGAGGAGCACAGATACGCAGTATTTT. Its translation: CASSVEGGGRSTDTQYF.

The chain joins TRBV21-1 to TRBJ1-5. TRBV21-1 constitutes a pseudogene. This CDR3 has 16 amino acids. The CDR3 nucleotides read TGTGCCAGCAGCAAATTGGCGGGGGCTACGGATCAGCCCCAGCATTTT. Translation gives CASSKLAGATDQPQHF.

V and J are TRBV7-6 and TRBJ2-7; 10 nucleotides agree with TRBD2. Germline CDR1 reads SGHVS; CDR2 reads FNYEAQ. V lost 2 bases, J lost 2 bases, and 6 bases stayed unmatched. There are 16 residues in the CDR3. CDR3 nucleotide sequence: TGTGCCAGCAGCTTAAACGGACTAGCGGACACCTACGAGCAGTACTTC. This gives the protein CASSLNGLADTYEQYF.

The chain has TRBV27 and TRBJ2-2; D is undetermined. Trimming left V 3 bases short and J 2 bases short, with 4 bases between. Germline lookup yields CDR1 MNHEY and CDR2 SMNVEV (reference sequence). This CDR3 contains 13 residues. The CDR3 region has the DNA TGTGCCAGCAGTTTCACCAACACCGGGGAGCTGTTTTTT. Protein sequence: CASSFTNTGELFF.

The genes are TRBV4-2 and TRBJ2-2; D might be TRBD1 or TRBD2, each matching 6 bases. CDR3 length: 16 residues. Germline V gives CDR1 LGHNA, CDR2 YNFKEQ. The ends were cut back, 0 bases at V and 4 bases at J, with 12 bases in the middle. CDR3: CASSQENGGLTGELFF. CDR3 DNA: TGTGCCAGCAGCCAAGAGAACGGGGGCCTCACCGGGGAGCTGTTTTTT.

J is TRBJ2-4 and V is TRBV6-5; 8 bases fit TRBD1. The CDR3 has 12 residues. J was trimmed by 6 bases and V by 6 bases; bases with no gene match: 1. CDR1 is MNHEY, CDR2 SVGAGI, per germline. The CDR3 DNA is TGTGCCAGCAGCGGACAGGGAAACATTCAGTACTTC. Residues: CASSGQGNIQYF.

The chain links TRBV6-9 to TRBJ2-7, with D possibly matching TRBD2 (6 bases). The CDR3 has 15 amino acids. Germline-derived CDR1 and CDR2 are MNHGY and SVAAGI. Between the trimmed V and J ends, which lost 5 bases and 1 base, there was a span of 15 bases. The CDR3 DNA reads TGTGCCAGCAGTCGAGGGACTTTGGGTTCCTACGAGCAGTACTTC. Translating gives CASSRGTLGSYEQYF.

CDR3 sequence (DNA): TGTGCCAGCAGCTTCCCTACCTGGAACAGGACGGGGAAAGCTGAAGCTTTCTTT. This gives the protein CASSFPTWNRTGKAEAFF. The chain couples TRBV13 to TRBJ1-1; TRBD1 is a possible D gene (5 bases). This CDR3 is built from 18 residues. The germline V gene has CDR1 PRHDT and CDR2 FYEKMQ (reference sequence). V lost 3 bases and J 6 bases, leaving 26 bases between the germline ends.

The CDR3 coding sequence is TGCGCCAGCAGGCCCGAGGGGGGGCGCATTTACGAGCAGTACTTC. Residues: CASRPEGGRIYEQYF. J is TRBJ2-7 and V is TRBV5-1; the D gene is possibly TRBD2 (7 bases). Per germline, CDR1 SGHRS and CDR2 YFSETQ. The V end lost 5 bases, the J end lost 4 bases, and 19 bases lay between the germline ends. The CDR3 contains 15 residues.

The rearrangement uses TRBV2 and TRBJ2-5; 13 nucleotides match TRBD2. This CDR3 spans 16 amino acids. Germline assignment: CDR1 SNHLY and CDR2 FYNNEI. V lost 6 bases to trimming and J lost 5 bases; unmatched junction nucleotides: 9. The CDR3 sequence is CASRETSGGMMETQYF. As DNA, the CDR3 is TGTGCCAGCAGGGAGACTAGCGGGGGGATGATGGAGACCCAGTACTTC.

V is TRBV7-3 and J is TRBJ1-1, with a tentative D call TRBD1 (5 bases). Trimming cost V 1 base and J 4 bases, with 13 bases left between them. The germline gives CDR1 SGHTA, CDR2 FQGTGA. The CDR3 covers 15 residues. The CDR3 spells CASSLSTGGTTEAFF. The CDR3 DNA follows: TGTGCCAGCAGCTTAAGTACGGGGGGGACCACTGAAGCTTTCTTT.

V and J are TRBV9 and TRBJ1-1; D unresolved. The CDR3 is made up of 14 amino acids. Trimming pared 0 bases from V and 5 bases from J, leaving 11 bases between. Germline V CDR1 and CDR2: SGDLS, YYNGEE. The CDR3 protein is CASSVGSPGTEAFF. The CDR3 DNA reads TGTGCCAGCAGCGTAGGAAGCCCGGGGACTGAAGCTTTCTTT.

The chain recombines TRBV5-8 with TRBJ2-3; perhaps D is TRBD1 or TRBD2 (6 bases each). Germline lookup yields CDR1 SGHTS and CDR2 YDEGEE. V lost 4 bases and J 6 bases, leaving 18 bases between the germline ends. CDR3 length: 15 amino acids. The CDR3, as DNA: TGTGCCAGCAGCCCCCTCGGGGGCAGAGGGGATACGCAGTATTTT. Amino acids: CASSPLGGRGDTQYF.

On this clone itself: Other nucleotide sequences in the sample specify the same CDR3. The chain links TRBV4-1 to TRBJ2-7; a possible D gene is TRBD1 (5 bases). CDR1 is MGHRA, CDR2 YSYEKL, per germline. V lost 0 bases and J lost 2, with 14 bases in between. There are 16 residues in the CDR3. CDR3 coding DNA: TGCGCCAGCAGCCAAGAGGGGCCCCCAAGGCCCTACGAGCAGTACTTC. Its protein product is CASSQEGPPRPYEQYF.

This clone was picked up one time. The chain uses TRBV11-2 and TRBJ1-5; TRBD1 is a possible D gene (5 bases). CDR1 SGHAT and CDR2 FQNNGV come from the germline V gene. The length of the CDR3 is 14 residues. V dropped 1 base and J dropped 7 bases, with 11 bases sitting between them. In DNA form, the CDR3 reads TGTGCCAGCAGCTTAGCCGGGGGAGGGCAGCCCCAGCATTTT. It encodes CASSLAGGGQPQHF. The whole variable domain, filled in from reference TRBV11-2 and TRBJ1-5, reads EAGVAQSPRYKIIEKRQSVAFWCNPISGHATLYWYQQILGQGPKLLIQFQNNGVVDDSQLPKDRFSAERLKGVDSTLKIQPAKLEDSAVYLCASSLAGGGQPQHFGDGTRLSIL.

The chain has TRBV7-2 and TRBJ2-7; D unclear. The V end lost 5 bases, the J end lost 0 bases, and 5 bases lay between the germline ends. CDR3 length equals 12 residues. The germline V gene has CDR1 SGHTA and CDR2 FQGNSA. Here the CDR3 DNA reads TGTGCCAGCAGCCCGCACTCCTACGAGCAGTACTTC. It codes for CASSPHSYEQYF. Full variable domain (rest looked up from reference TRBV7-2 and TRBJ2-7): GAGVSQSPSNKVTEKGKDVELRCDPISGHTALYWYRQSLGQGLEFLIYFQGNSAPDKSGLPSDRFSAERTGGSVSTLTIQRTQQEDSAVYLCASSPHSYEQYFGPGTRLTVT.

This clone was seen a single time. The J gene is TRBJ1-1, the V gene TRBV4-3, with D hard to call. V lost 1 base and J lost 0, with 6 bases in between. The CDR3 contains 14 residues. Germline V CDR1 and CDR2: LGHNA, YSLEER. The CDR3 reads CASSQGAVNTEAFF. The CDR3 DNA sequence: TGCGCCAGCAGCCAAGGGGCGGTGAACACTGAAGCTTTCTTT.

This clone qualifies as medium-sized. This chain uses TRBV18 with TRBJ2-7; 8 bases map to TRBD1. With 3 bases clipped from V and 6 bases from J, the junction kept 10 bases outside the gene matches. The CDR3 runs 15 residues. Germline V CDR1 and CDR2: KGHSH, LQKENI. Here the CDR3 DNA reads TGTGCCAGCTCACCCTATGGACAGGGTTTGGTCGAGCAGTACTTC. The encoded protein is CASSPYGQGLVEQYF.

CDR3 in DNA: TGTGCCAGCAGCTTAAGCGGATCCGGCGCACCTGAGCAGTACTTC. Amino acids: CASSLSGSGAPEQYF. The rearrangement uses TRBV7-9 and TRBJ2-7; TRBD2 is a possible D gene (5 bases). The CDR3 consists of 15 residues. The germline gives CDR1 SEHNR, CDR2 FQNEAQ (reference sequence). Trimming shortened V by 2 bases and J by 7 bases, and 18 bases separated the two germline ends.

The chain recombines TRBV11-1 with TRBJ1-1; 7 nucleotides match TRBD1. The germline V gene encodes CDR1 SGHAT and CDR2 FQDESV (reference sequence). With 3 bases clipped from V and 3 bases from J, the junction kept 7 bases outside the gene matches. CDR3 size: 15 residues. The CDR3 sequence: CASSLLQGRYTEAFF. DNA for the CDR3: TGTGCCAGCAGCTTGCTACAGGGGAGATACACTGAAGCTTTCTTT.

V is TRBV6-5 and J is TRBJ1-1; D not resolved. Germline CDR1 MNHEY, CDR2 SVGAGI. This CDR3 has 13 residues. V was clipped by 5 bases and J by 4 bases, with 11 bases between them. This CDR3 is CASSRGFGTEAFF. CDR3 sequence (DNA): TGTGCCAGCAGTCGGGGTTTCGGCACTGAAGCTTTCTTT.

Here the CDR3 DNA reads TGCGCCAGCAGCTTGGGGAAGGACAGGACTTTC. Amino acid sequence: CASSLGKDRTF. The chain joins TRBV5-1 to TRBJ2-6, with a tentative D call TRBD1 (6 bases). The V gene lost 0 bases and the J gene lost 18 bases, with 10 bases spanning the gap. This CDR3 spans 11 amino acids. CDR1 and CDR2 (germline): SGHRS, YFSETQ.

The chain is built from TRBV27 and TRBJ2-1, with TRBD2 identical over 9 bases. The junction had 18 bases not matched to a gene; V was cut back by 5 bases and J by 13 bases. The CDR3 is 16 residues long. Per germline, CDR1 MNHEY and CDR2 SMNVEV (reference sequence). The chain's CDR3 is CASSALAAGGPGSQFF. CDR3 in DNA: TGTGCCAGCAGTGCCCTCGCAGCGGGGGGCCCCGGTAGTCAGTTCTTC.

V and J are TRBV5-1 and TRBJ2-1; D remains unclear. Germline CDR1 is SGHRS and CDR2 is YFSETQ. V was clipped by 1 base and J by 8 bases, with 16 bases between them. CDR3 length: 15 residues. The CDR3 DNA follows: TGCGCCAGCAGCTTGTTCGGTGTTGGTTCGGATGAGCAGTTCTTC. Its protein is CASSLFGVGSDEQFF.

The chain couples TRBV30 to TRBJ2-5; weak D call: TRBD2 (6 bases). TRBJ2-7 matches the DNA end more closely, so the J call is doubtful. CDR1 is GTSNPN, CDR2 SVGIG, per germline (reference sequence). The CDR3 length is 13 residues. For the CDR3, the DNA is TGTGCCTGGAATCAGGGACTGAACTACGAGCAGTACTTC. Its translation: CAWNQGLNYEQYF.

This clone was seen a handful of times. The chain uses TRBV10-1 and TRBJ2-7; maybe TRBD2 (5 bases). Germline CDR1 is WNHNN and CDR2 is SYGVQD (reference sequence). CDR3 length equals 14 residues. V lost 3 bases and J 2 bases, leaving 11 bases between the germline ends. This chain's CDR3 is CASSDAGRPYEQYF. CDR3 bases: TGCGCCAGCAGTGACGCGGGTAGACCCTACGAGCAGTACTTC.